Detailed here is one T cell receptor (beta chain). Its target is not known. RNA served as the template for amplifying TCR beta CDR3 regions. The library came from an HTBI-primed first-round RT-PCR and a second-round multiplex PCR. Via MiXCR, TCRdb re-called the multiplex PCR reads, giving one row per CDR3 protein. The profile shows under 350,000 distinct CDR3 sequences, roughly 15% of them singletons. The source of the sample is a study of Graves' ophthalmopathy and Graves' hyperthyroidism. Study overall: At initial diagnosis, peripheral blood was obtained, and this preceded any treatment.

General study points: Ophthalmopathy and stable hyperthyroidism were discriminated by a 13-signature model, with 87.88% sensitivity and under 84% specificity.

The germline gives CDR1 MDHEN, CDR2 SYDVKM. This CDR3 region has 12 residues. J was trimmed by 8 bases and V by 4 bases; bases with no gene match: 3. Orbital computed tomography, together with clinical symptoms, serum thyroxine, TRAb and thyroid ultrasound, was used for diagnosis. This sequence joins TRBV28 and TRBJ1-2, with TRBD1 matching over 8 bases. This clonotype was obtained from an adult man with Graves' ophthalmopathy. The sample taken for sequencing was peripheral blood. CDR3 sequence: CASSSRTGGYTF. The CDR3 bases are TGTGCCAGCAGTTCCCGGACAGGGGGCTACACCTTC.